This T cell receptor beta chain emerged from a study of OX40 agonist ivuxolimab in advanced cancers. CDR1 and CDR2 (germline): LNHDA, SQIVND (reference sequence). The CDR3 sequence is 14 residues long. V gave up 6 bases and J gave up 2 bases; unmatched junction bases: 5. Points on this clone: Its antigen remains unknown.

General study points: Antigen specificity of clonally expanded peripheral T cells was not established.

Researchers took blood at baseline, on cycle 4 day 1, and on cycle 7 day 1. TCRdb's copy holds only in-frame clones and misses some; the assay was immunoSEQ multiplex PCR. Here the sample spans 55,000 to 65,000 clones, nearly 90% being singletons. The TCR originated in an adult with an advanced solid tumor such as melanoma, head and neck, liver or kidney cancer. The specimen was CD4+ or CD8+ T cells sorted from blood, collected in a trial of the OX40 agonist ivuxolimab. V usage is TRBV19 and J usage is TRBJ2-3; 7 positions agree with TRBD2. The CDR3 DNA is TGTGCCAGTAGCCCGGGACTAAACACAGATACGCAGTATTTT. Its protein product is CASSPGLNTDTQYF.